These 3 T cell receptor beta chains share one sample of origin, sequenced in a study of blood T cell repertoires in COVID-19. Assay: immunoSEQ multiplex PCR; the TCRdb copy retains only in-frame clones and omits some. The sample has fewer than 350,000 clones; about nine tenths are singletons. Sample: PBMCs or T cells enriched from blood (not recorded which). Receptor source: a woman in her 40s with acute COVID-19.

This rearrangement joins TRBV16 to TRBJ1-2; TRBD1 is a possible D gene (5 bases). Trimming removed 4 bases at V and 3 bases at J, with 15 bases between. Germline V gene sequence: CDR1 KGHSY, CDR2 FQNENV. The CDR3 covers 15 residues. Written as DNA, the CDR3 is TGTGCCAGCAGCCCAATAGACAGATCTTACTATGGCTACACCTTC. Translated: CASSPIDRSYYGYTF.

The V and J genes are TRBV5-6 and TRBJ1-4; no clear D gene. The CDR3 has 14 amino acids. V shed 1 base and J shed 3 bases, with 7 bases lying between them. Germline V gene sequence: CDR1 SGHDT, CDR2 YYEEEE. For the CDR3, the DNA is TGTGCCAGCAGCTTGAGGCAGGCTAATGAAAAACTGTTTTTT. Translating it yields CASSLRQANEKLFF.

The J gene is TRBJ2-3, the V gene TRBV7-3; D is uncertain. V was pared by 3 bases and J by 6 bases, with 7 bases between. CDR1 SGHTA and CDR2 FQGTGA come from the germline V gene. There are 12 residues in the CDR3. The chain's CDR3 is CASSFLGDTQYF. DNA for the CDR3: TGTGCCAGCAGCTTCCTTGGCGATACGCAGTATTTT.